Sequencing of this TCR beta chain was carried out in a study of STAT5B mutations in CD4+ large granular lymphocyte leukemia. Trimming cost V 0 bases and J 7 bases, with 7 bases left between them. Germline CDR1 reads GTSNPN; CDR2 reads SVGIG (reference sequence). This CDR3 is built from 12 residues. Repertoires were generated with immunoSEQ multiplex PCR, while TCRdb's copy carries only in-frame clones and drops some. The repertoire holds roughly 40,000 clones, with 70% to 85% as singletons. The rearrangement uses TRBV30 and TRBJ2-1; no reliable D call. Sequencing was performed on CD4+ T cells from blood buffy coats. The TCR was taken from a human donor in good health. CDR3 sequence: CAWSVNDNEQFF. The CDR3 region has the DNA TGTGCCTGGAGTGTAAATGATAATGAGCAGTTCTTC.